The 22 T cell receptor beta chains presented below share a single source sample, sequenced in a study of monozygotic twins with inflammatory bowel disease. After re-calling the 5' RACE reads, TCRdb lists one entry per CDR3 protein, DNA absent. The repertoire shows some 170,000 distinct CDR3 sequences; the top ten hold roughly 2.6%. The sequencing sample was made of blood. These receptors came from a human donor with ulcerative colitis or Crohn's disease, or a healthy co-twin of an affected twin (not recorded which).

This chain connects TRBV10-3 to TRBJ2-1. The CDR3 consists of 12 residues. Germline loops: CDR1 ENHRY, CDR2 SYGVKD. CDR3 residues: CAISEAANEQFF.

The CDR3 loop is CASSFTGGGISNTGELFF. The chain combines TRBV11-1 with TRBJ2-2; TCRdb outputs TRBD1, but without DNA this stays unchecked. The CDR3 has 18 amino acids. Per germline, CDR1 SGHAT and CDR2 FQDESV (reference sequence).

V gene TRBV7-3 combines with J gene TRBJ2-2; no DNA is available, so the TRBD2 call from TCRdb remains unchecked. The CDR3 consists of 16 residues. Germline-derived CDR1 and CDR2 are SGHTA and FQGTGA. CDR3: CASSLSGRRDTGELFF.

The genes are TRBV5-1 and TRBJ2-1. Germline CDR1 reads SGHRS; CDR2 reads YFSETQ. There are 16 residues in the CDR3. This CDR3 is CASSFQTSSADNEQFF.

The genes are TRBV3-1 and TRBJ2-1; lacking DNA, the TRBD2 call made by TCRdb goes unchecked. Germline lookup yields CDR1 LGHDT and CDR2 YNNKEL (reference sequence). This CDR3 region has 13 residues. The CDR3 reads CASSPLRRNEQFF.

CDR3 amino acids: CASSDPGLNQPQHF. The chain links TRBV6-2 or TRBV6-3 to TRBJ1-5; TCRdb's D gene call, TRBD1, goes unchecked for lack of DNA. Germline V lookup: CDR1 MNHEY, CDR2 SVGEGT. This CDR3 has 14 amino acids.

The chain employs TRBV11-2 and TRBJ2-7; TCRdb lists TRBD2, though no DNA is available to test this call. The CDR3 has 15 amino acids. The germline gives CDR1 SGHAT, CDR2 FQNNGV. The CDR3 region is CASSLDLGHSYEQYF. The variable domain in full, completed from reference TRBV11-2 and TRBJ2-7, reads EAGVAQSPRYKIIEKRQSVAFWCNPISGHATLYWYQQILGQGPKLLIQFQNNGVVDDSQLPKDRFSAERLKGVDSTLKIQPAKLEDSAVYLCASSLDLGHSYEQYFGPGTRLTVT.

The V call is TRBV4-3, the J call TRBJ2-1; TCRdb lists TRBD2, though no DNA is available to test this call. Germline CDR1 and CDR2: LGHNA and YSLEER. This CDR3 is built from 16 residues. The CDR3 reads CASSQDKGEGYNEQFF.

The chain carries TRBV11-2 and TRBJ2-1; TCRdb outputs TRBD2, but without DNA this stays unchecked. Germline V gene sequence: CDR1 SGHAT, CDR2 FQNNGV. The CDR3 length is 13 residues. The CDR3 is CASSLLAGDEQFF.

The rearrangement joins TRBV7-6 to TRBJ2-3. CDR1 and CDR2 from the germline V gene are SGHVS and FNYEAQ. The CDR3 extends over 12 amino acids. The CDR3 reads CASSPFTDTQYF. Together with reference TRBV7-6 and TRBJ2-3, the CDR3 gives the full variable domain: GAGVSQSPRYKVTKRGQDVALRCDPISGHVSLYWYRQALGQGPEFLTYFNYEAQQDKSGLPNDRFSAERPEGSISTLTIQRTEQRDSAMYRCASSPFTDTQYFGPGTRLTVL.

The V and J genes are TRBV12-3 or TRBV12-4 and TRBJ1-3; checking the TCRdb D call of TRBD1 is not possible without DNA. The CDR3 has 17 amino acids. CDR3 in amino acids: CASNPGQGRIGGNTIYF.

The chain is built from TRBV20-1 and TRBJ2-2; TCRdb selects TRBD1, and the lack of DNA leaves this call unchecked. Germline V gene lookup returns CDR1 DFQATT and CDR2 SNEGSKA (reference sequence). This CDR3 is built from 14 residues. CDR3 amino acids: CSAQLPGRPGELFF.

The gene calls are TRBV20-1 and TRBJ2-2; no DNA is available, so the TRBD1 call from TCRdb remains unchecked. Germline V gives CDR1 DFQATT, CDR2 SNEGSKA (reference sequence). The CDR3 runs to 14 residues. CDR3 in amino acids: CSATRGRNTGELFF.

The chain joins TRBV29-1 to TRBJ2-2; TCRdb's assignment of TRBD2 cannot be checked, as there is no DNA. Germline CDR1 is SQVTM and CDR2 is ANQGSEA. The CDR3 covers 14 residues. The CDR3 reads CSGGQRGVAGELFF.

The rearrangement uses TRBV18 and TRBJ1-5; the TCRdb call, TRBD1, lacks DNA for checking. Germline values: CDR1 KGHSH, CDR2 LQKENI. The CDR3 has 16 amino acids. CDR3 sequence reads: CASSYDRGMGNQPQHF.

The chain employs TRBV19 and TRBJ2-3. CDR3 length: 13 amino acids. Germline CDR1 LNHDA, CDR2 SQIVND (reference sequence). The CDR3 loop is CADSKTGSDTQYF.

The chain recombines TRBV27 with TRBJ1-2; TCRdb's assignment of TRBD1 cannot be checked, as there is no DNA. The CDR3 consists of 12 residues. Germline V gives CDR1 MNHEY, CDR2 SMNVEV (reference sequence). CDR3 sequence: CASSLPGSGYTF.

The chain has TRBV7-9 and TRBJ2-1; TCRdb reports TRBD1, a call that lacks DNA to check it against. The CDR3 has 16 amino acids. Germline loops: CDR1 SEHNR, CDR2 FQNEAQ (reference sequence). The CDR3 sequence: CASSLDRDRGGNEQFF. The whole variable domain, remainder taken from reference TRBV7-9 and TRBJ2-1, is DTGVSQNPRHKITKRGQNVTFRCDPISEHNRLYWYRQTLGQGPEFLTYFQNEAQLEKSRLLSDRFSAERPKGSFSTLEIQRTEQGDSAMYLCASSLDRDRGGNEQFFGPGTRLTVL.

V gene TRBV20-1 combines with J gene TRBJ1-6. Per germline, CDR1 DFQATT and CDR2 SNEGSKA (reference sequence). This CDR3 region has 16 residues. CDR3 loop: CSAREQEGNYYSPLHF.

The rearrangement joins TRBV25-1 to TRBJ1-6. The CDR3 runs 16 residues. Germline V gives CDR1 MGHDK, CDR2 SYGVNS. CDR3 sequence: CASSAQGGPPNSPLHF.

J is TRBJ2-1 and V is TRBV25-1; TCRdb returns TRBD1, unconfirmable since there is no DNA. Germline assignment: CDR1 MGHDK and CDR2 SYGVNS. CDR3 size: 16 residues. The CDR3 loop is CASSEWGRDSYNEQFF.

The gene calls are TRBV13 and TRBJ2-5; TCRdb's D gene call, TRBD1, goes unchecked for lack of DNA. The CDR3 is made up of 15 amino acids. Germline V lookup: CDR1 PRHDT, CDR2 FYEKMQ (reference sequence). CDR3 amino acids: CASSQPRDSKETQYF. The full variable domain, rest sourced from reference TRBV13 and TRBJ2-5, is AAGVIQSPRHLIKEKRETATLKCYPIPRHDTVYWYQQGPGQDPQFLISFYEKMQSDKGSIPDRFSAQQFSDYHSELNMSSLELGDSALYFCASSQPRDSKETQYFGPGTRLLVL.